This TCR beta chain was obtained from a study of breast tumors, draining lymph nodes, adjacent tissues. Study-level results: Compared with lymph nodes, tumors were less diverse; compared with nontumor tissue, more. Most tumor T cells seemingly derive from lymph node, then expand in tumor.

To note about this clonotype: Its target is not known. A read error may explain this, as a much larger clone is one base away.

Looked up from germline, CDR1 is SGHDN and CDR2 is FVKESK. The CDR3 has 15 amino acids. Breast cancer patients provided tissue from their axillary draining lymph nodes. From the multiplex PCR reads, TCRdb called clonotypes with MiXCR, one entry per CDR3 protein. The sample holds some 230,000 distinct CDR3 sequences, under 35% seen once. The specimen sequenced was axillary lymph node tissue. The sequence derives from a female donor with breast cancer. Some clones in this sample may be carry-over from other donors' samples. The J gene is TRBJ2-7, the V gene TRBV14; unclear D gene. The CDR3 is CVSSQLEAQTYEQYF. CDR3 DNA sequence: TGTGTCAGCAGCCAACTGGAAGCCCAAACCTACGAGCAGTACTTC.